Listed here are 7 T cell receptor beta chains from one sample, sequenced in a study of T cells after yellow fever vaccination. TCRdb redid the calling of the 5' RACE reads with MiXCR, one entry per CDR3 protein. The table includes about 130,000 distinct CDR3 sequences, roughly 6.7% detected once. Sequencing used CD4+ T cells sorted from PBMCs, obtained 10 days after the yellow fever booster vaccination. These receptors originate from a man aged 30 to 39 who received the YFV17D yellow fever vaccine.

This clonotype was picked up many times. The gene calls are TRBV15 and TRBJ2-3; the D gene is possibly TRBD1 (5 bases). This CDR3 is built from 15 residues. Looked up from germline, CDR1 is LNHNV and CDR2 is YYDKDF (reference sequence). V was pared by 7 bases and J by 1 base, with 15 bases between. CDR3 in amino acids: CATNGGRGRTDTQYF. CDR3 DNA sequence: TGTGCCACCAACGGTGGTAGGGGCCGCACAGATACGCAGTATTTT.

This clonotype was found many times. V is TRBV19 and J is TRBJ2-7; a possible D gene is TRBD2 (5 bases). Trimming removed 7 bases at V and 1 base at J, with 17 bases between. This CDR3 contains 15 residues. Germline CDR1 and CDR2: LNHDA and SQIVND (reference sequence). CDR3 nucleotides: TGTGCCAGTACTCCTACTGGAGACTATTCCTACGAGCAGTACTTC. Its protein is CASTPTGDYSYEQYF.

This clonotype was counted many times. The J gene is TRBJ1-1, the V gene TRBV3-1, with a possible D match to TRBD1 (5 bases). The V gene's germline CDR1 is LGHDT and CDR2 YNNKEL (reference sequence). There are 17 residues in the CDR3. V lost 5 bases and J 0 bases, leaving 19 bases between the germline ends. Written as DNA, the CDR3 is TGTGCCAGCAGCACCGCCAAGGGAGGGACTCTGAACACTGAAGCTTTCTTT. Its translation is CASSTAKGGTLNTEAFF.

As for this clonotype: Since a much larger clone is just one base distant, this may be a read error. This chain uses TRBV3-1 with TRBJ1-1; D may be TRBD1 (5 bases). CDR1 is LGHDT, CDR2 YNNKEL, per germline (reference sequence). The CDR3 has 16 amino acids. Trimming removed 4 bases at V and 6 bases at J, with 21 bases between. The CDR3 region is CASSLSGGGLGSEAFF. The CDR3 nucleotides are TGTGCCAGCAGCCTGTCCGGGGGGGGATTAGGTTCTGAAGCTTTCTTT.

This clonotype was counted at least ten times. V and J are TRBV10-3 and TRBJ2-1; 8 positions match TRBD2. CDR3 length: 12 amino acids. Germline V CDR1 and CDR2: ENHRY, SYGVKD. V trimming: 11 bases; J trimming: 8 bases; junction bases outside the gene matches: 8. DNA for the CDR3: TGTGCCTCGCGGGAGGTTGAGGATGAGCAGTTCTTC. This sequence encodes CASREVEDEQFF.

This clonotype was counted many times. The V gene is TRBV6-2 or TRBV6-3, the J gene TRBJ2-2, with 12 bases that match TRBD2. CDR1 and CDR2 (germline): MNHEY, SVGEGT. Losses at the gene ends were 2 bases for V and 7 bases for J; bases not matched to a gene: 5. The CDR3 loop spans 16 amino acids. The chain's CDR3 is CASSYLAGGPSGELFF. The CDR3, as DNA: TGTGCCAGCAGTTACCTAGCGGGAGGGCCGAGCGGGGAGCTGTTTTTT.

Many counts were recorded for this clonotype. The genes are TRBV5-1 and TRBJ2-1, with 10 bases that match TRBD2. The CDR3 loop spans 15 amino acids. Germline assignment: CDR1 SGHRS and CDR2 YFSETQ. With V trimmed by 0 bases and J by 9 bases, 6 bases remained unmatched. CDR3 nucleotide sequence: TGCGCCAGCAGCTTGGGAGCTAGCGGGAGTGGTGAGCAGTTCTTC. This gives the protein CASSLGASGSGEQFF.